The sample holds a few counts of the clone carrying this T cell receptor beta chain. Its target is unknown. This may be a read error: a much more frequent sequence differs by one nucleotide. The time point here: newly diagnosed GD, antithyroid drugs for less than 3 months. The TCR library was prepared using RNA isolated from PBMCs. These data come from a study of regulatory T cells in long-lasting Graves disease. Construction of TCR beta libraries relied on iRepertoire HTBI primers and on Arm-PCR targeting CDR3 regions. From the multiplex PCR reads, TCRdb called clonotypes with MiXCR, one entry per CDR3 protein. The sample shows about 440,000 distinct CDR3 sequences, approximately 15% of them seen only once. Study-wide results and limits: The number of shared public clonotypes was higher in persistent patients (2,741) than new patients (just over 950).

These same data were also listed under a study on T cells in Graves' hyperthyroidism and ophthalmopathy. That publication notes: The study used the HTBI primer set for a first-round RT-PCR of the TCR CDR3.

This TCR was sampled from a woman aged 25 to 39 with Graves disease. This specimen was peripheral blood mononuclear cells (PBMCs), taken at new diagnosis, from a patient treated with antithyroid drugs.

CDR3 coding DNA: TGTGCCAGCTCCGGGACGGCTAACACTGAAGCTTCCTTT. This translates into CASSGTANTEASF. The rearrangement links TRBV18 to TRBJ1-1; possible D gene TRBD1, 5 bases. The CDR3 totals 13 residues. CDR1 and CDR2 from the germline V gene are KGHSH and LQKENI.